Listed below are T cell receptor beta chains from one sample, sequenced in a study of T cell responses to AZD1222 COVID-19 vaccine. Libraries were prepared by immunoSEQ multiplex PCR; TCRdb keeps only in-frame clonotypes and omits some of them. This sample has about 130,000 clones, with about 88% found just once. Sequenced material: peripheral blood, taken on day 0 of AZD1222 vaccination. These receptors came from an adult in good health. The CDR3 runs from the conserved cysteine through the conserved F or W. The D gene is left open where the match is weak. Only part of the rows carry a size: once, few, many, or a class if the clone is expanded.

j_call clone_size d_call v_call cdr3_aa cdr3_nt
TRBJ1-1 . . TRBV7-2 CASTSRIQGSTEAFF TGTGCCAGCACCTCAAGGATCCAGGGGAGCACTGAAGCTTTCTTT
TRBJ2-7 . . TRBV5-1 CASSTGTHYEQYF TGCGCCAGCAGCACGGGGACACACTACGAGCAGTACTTC
TRBJ2-5 . TRBD1 TRBV7-6 CASSLGTGVSKETQYF TGTGCCAGCAGCTTAGGGACAGGGGTTAGTAAAGAGACCCAGTACTTC
TRBJ1-4 once TRBD1 TRBV11-2 CASSSTGGSGEKLFF TGTGCCAGCAGCTCGACAGGGGGCTCGGGTGAAAAACTGTTTTTT
TRBJ2-2 . . TRBV24-1 CATSDFGGTVPGELFF TGTGCCACCAGTGATTTTGGAGGGACAGTCCCCGGGGAGCTGTTTTTT
TRBJ1-2 . . TRBV4-3 CASSQGLPRGYGYTF TGCGCCAGCAGCCAAGGCCTCCCCCGGGGCTATGGCTACACCTTC
TRBJ2-2 . . TRBV18 CASSPRTGPGTGELFF TGTGCCAGCTCACCACGGACCGGGCCAGGGACCGGGGAGCTGTTTTTT
TRBJ2-1 . . TRBV9 CASSVSLNYNEQFF TGTGCCAGCAGCGTGTCCCTAAACTACAATGAGCAGTTCTTC
TRBJ2-7 . . TRBV27 CASSLSRAGSYEQYF TGTGCCAGCAGTTTATCTCGCGCCGGTTCCTACGAGCAGTACTTC
TRBJ2-5 . . TRBV13 CASSLAAAQETQYF TGTGCCAGCAGCTTAGCGGCGGCCCAAGAGACCCAGTACTTC
TRBJ1-2 once TRBD1 TRBV7-9 CASSRSGTGVFYGYTF TGTGCCAGCAGTCGCTCCGGGACAGGGGTTTTTTATGGCTACACCTTC
TRBJ2-3 . TRBD2 TRBV9 CASSASMRGRAMGTDTQYF TGTGCCAGCAGCGCCTCTATGCGCGGGAGGGCCATGGGCACAGATACGCAGTATTTT
TRBJ2-5 once . TRBV30 CAWSVGGQQETQYF TGTGCCTGGAGTGTAGGGGGGCAGCAAGAGACCCAGTACTTC